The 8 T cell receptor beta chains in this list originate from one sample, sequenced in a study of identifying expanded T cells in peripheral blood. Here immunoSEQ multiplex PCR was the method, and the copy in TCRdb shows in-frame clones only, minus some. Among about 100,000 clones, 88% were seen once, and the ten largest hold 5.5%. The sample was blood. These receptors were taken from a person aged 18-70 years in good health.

The CDR3 nucleotides read TGTGCCAGCAGCCAGTCAGGGAACTATGGCTACACCTTC. Its protein product is CASSQSGNYGYTF. The rearrangement joins TRBV14 to TRBJ1-2; perhaps TRBD1 as D (5 bases). From germline, CDR1 is SGHDN and CDR2 FVKESK. The CDR3 is 13 amino acids. V shed 3 bases and J shed 2 bases, with 7 bases lying between them.

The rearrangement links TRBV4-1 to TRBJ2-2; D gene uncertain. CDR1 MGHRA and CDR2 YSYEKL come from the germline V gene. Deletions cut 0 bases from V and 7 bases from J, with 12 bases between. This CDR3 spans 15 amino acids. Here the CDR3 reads CASSQEIGLDGELFF. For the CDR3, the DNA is TGCGCCAGCAGCCAAGAGATCGGGCTAGACGGGGAGCTGTTTTTT.

DNA for the CDR3: TGCAGCGCGCGGGGCCGGGGGTACGAGCAGTACTTC. It encodes CSARGRGYEQYF. The J gene is TRBJ2-7, the V gene TRBV29-1; D possibly corresponds to TRBD2 (6 bases). CDR3 length equals 12 residues. The V end lost 7 bases, the J end lost 4 bases, and 14 bases lay between the germline ends. CDR1 and CDR2 (germline): SQVTM, ANQGSEA.

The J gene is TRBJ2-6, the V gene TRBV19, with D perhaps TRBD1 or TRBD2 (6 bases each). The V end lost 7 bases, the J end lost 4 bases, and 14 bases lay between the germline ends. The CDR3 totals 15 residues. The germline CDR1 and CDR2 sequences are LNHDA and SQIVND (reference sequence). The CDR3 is CASIAGGAGANVLTF. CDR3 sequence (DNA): TGTGCCAGTATCGCCGGGGGCGCCGGGGCCAACGTCCTGACTTTC. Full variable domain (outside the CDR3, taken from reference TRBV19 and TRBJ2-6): DGGITQSPKYLFRKEGQNVTLSCEQNLNHDAMYWYRQDPGQGLRLIYYSQIVNDFQKGDIAEGYSVSREKKESFPLTVTSAQKNPTAFYLCASIAGGAGANVLTFGAGSRLTVL.

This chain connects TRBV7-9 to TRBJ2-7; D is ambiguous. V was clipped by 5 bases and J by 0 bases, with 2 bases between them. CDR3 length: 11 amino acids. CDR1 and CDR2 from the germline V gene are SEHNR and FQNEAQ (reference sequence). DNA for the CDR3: TGTGCCAGCAGCACCTCCTACGAGCAGTACTTC. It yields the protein CASSTSYEQYF.

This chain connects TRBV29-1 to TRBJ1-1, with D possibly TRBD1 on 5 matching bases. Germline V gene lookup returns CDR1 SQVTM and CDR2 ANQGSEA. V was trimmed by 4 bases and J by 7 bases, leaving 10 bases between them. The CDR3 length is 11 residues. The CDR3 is CSVGEGLEAFF. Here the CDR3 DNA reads TGCAGCGTTGGTGAGGGGCTTGAAGCTTTCTTT.

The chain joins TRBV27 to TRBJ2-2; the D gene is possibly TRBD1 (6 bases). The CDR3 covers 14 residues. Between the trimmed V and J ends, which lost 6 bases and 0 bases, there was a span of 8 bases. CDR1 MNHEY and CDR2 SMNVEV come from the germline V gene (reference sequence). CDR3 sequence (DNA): TGTGCCAGCAGCAGGGGACCGAACACCGGGGAGCTGTTTTTT. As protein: CASSRGPNTGELFF.

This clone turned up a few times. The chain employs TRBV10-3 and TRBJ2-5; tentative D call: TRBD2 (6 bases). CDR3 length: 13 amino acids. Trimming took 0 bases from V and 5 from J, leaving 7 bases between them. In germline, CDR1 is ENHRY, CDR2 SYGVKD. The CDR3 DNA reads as TGTGCCATCAGTGAGTCTGGGGGGGAGACCCAGTACTTC. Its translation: CAISESGGETQYF.